These 22 T cell receptor beta chains originate from one sample sequenced in a study of T cells in Graves' hyperthyroidism and ophthalmopathy. Amplification targeted TCR beta CDR3 regions from RNA transcripts. HTBI primers were employed in a first-round RT-PCR of the TCR CDR3. MiXCR, applied by TCRdb to the multiplex PCR reads, yields one record per CDR3 protein. The sample has hundreds of thousands of distinct CDR3 sequences, around 45% seen once. Sequencing was performed on peripheral blood or thyroid tissue (not recorded which). Receptor source: a woman aged 18-29 years with Graves' hyperthyroidism.

This chain connects TRBV13 to TRBJ2-5, with D unresolved. V was shortened by 0 bases and J by 0 bases, with 11 bases between the two germline ends. This CDR3 region has 16 residues. CDR1 and CDR2 from the germline V gene are PRHDT and FYEKMQ (reference sequence). This CDR3 is CASSLGGRGYQETQYF. The CDR3 DNA is TGTGCCAGCAGCTTAGGTGGACGTGGGTACCAAGAGACCCAGTACTTC.

V is TRBV19 and J is TRBJ2-7; the match to TRBD1 covers 10 bases. The V gene's germline CDR1 is LNHDA and CDR2 SQIVND (reference sequence). V dropped 5 bases and J dropped 5; count of bases not matched to a gene: 6. CDR3 length: 14 residues. The chain's CDR3 is CASSVTGGIDEQYF. For the CDR3, the DNA is TGTGCCAGTAGTGTGACAGGGGGCATCGACGAGCAGTACTTC.

In this sample, this clonotype turned up a few times. V and J are TRBV7-2 and TRBJ2-7, with D perhaps matching TRBD2 (5 bases). The ends were cut back, 3 bases at V and 1 base at J, with 10 bases in the middle. CDR1 SGHTA and CDR2 FQGNSA come from the germline V gene. CDR3 length: 14 amino acids. The CDR3 is CASSLDRESYEQYF. The DNA for the CDR3 is TGTGCCAGCAGCTTGGACCGGGAATCCTACGAGCAGTACTTC.

This clonotype was counted many times. V gene TRBV7-2 combines with J gene TRBJ2-5; 7 bases map to TRBD1. The V segment lost 2 bases and the J segment 5 bases; nucleotides outside the gene matches: 5. Germline V gene sequence: CDR1 SGHTA, CDR2 FQGNSA. The CDR3 has 14 residues. The CDR3 protein is CASSLNRGAETQYF. The CDR3 bases are TGTGCCAGCAGCTTAAACAGGGGTGCGGAGACCCAGTACTTC. Full variable domain (remainder filled in from reference TRBV7-2 and TRBJ2-5): GAGVSQSPSNKVTEKGKDVELRCDPISGHTALYWYRQSLGQGLEFLIYFQGNSAPDKSGLPSDRFSAERTGGSVSTLTIQRTQQEDSAVYLCASSLNRGAETQYFGPGTRLLVL.

This clonotype was counted between two and nine times. The chain recombines TRBV5-1 with TRBJ1-4, with 8 positions matching TRBD1. With 2 bases clipped from V and 8 bases from J, the junction kept 8 bases outside the gene matches. Germline V gene lookup returns CDR1 SGHRS and CDR2 YFSETQ. There are 15 residues in the CDR3. The DNA of the CDR3 is TGCGCCAGCAGCTTCCGACAGGGGACGGGAGAAAAACTGTTTTTT. It codes for CASSFRQGTGEKLFF.

This clonotype came up a few times. This rearrangement joins TRBV5-1 to TRBJ2-7; 9 positions agree with TRBD1. J was trimmed by 2 bases and V by 4 bases; bases with no gene match: 7. This CDR3 contains 15 residues. Germline V gene data show CDR1 as SGHRS and CDR2 as YFSETQ. The CDR3 coding sequence is TGCGCCAGCAGCCCCGGGACAGGGACACCCTACGAGCAGTACTTC. It codes for CASSPGTGTPYEQYF.

Note on this clonotype: The junction departs from germline at one end; a sequencing error may be responsible. This sequence joins TRBV29-1 and TRBJ2-3, with 9 bases aligning to TRBD2. Germline lookup yields CDR1 SQVTM and CDR2 ANQGSEA. The CDR3 is made up of 14 amino acids. The chain's CDR3 is CSVIAGGRVDKQYF. The CDR3 coding sequence is TGCAGCGTTATCGCGGGAGGGCGGGTAGATAAGCAGTATTTT.

This clonotype was seen many times. The chain employs TRBV20-1 and TRBJ2-7; TRBD1 might be the D (7 bases). This CDR3 is built from 13 residues. CDR1 is DFQATT and CDR2 is SNEGSKA in the germline V gene (reference sequence). V lost 6 bases and J 3 bases, leaving 15 bases between the germline ends. The CDR3 loop reads CSANRGGGYEQYF. The CDR3 region has the DNA TGCAGTGCCAACAGGGGAGGAGGCTACGAGCAGTACTTC.

Comment on this clonotype: Being one base from a much bigger clone, this may be a read error. V gene TRBV15 combines with J gene TRBJ2-7; D perhaps matches TRBD1 (7 bases). V was pared by 3 bases and J by 3 bases, with 12 bases between. This CDR3 comprises 14 residues. Germline-derived CDR1 and CDR2 are LNHNV and YYDKDF (reference sequence). The CDR3 DNA follows: TGTGCCACCAGCAGTCGACAGGGACTCTACGAGCAGTACTTC. The encoded protein is CATSSRQGLYEQYF.

In the case of this clonotype: Its ends do not fully match the called genes, so a read error is possible. V usage is TRBV7-2 and J usage is TRBJ1-2, with 7 bases identical to TRBD1. This CDR3 has 16 residues. Germline V gene sequence: CDR1 SGHTA, CDR2 FQGNSA. CDR3: CACSPTGTVPNYGYTF. The CDR3, as DNA: TGTGCCTGCAGCCCAACCGGGACAGTCCCCAACTATGGCTACACCTTC.

V usage is TRBV29-1 and J usage is TRBJ1-2; D perhaps matches TRBD1 (6 bases). The CDR3 is made up of 16 amino acids. V was shortened by 4 bases and J by 2 bases, with 20 bases between the two germline ends. Per the germline V gene, CDR1 is SQVTM and CDR2 is ANQGSEA. The CDR3 DNA reads as TGCAGCGTTGGGCAGGGGTTGGCAAAGATAAACTATGGCTACACCTTC. Its translation: CSVGQGLAKINYGYTF.

For this clonotype: A single base separates this from a much larger clone, so it may be a read error. The final CDR3 position lacks the conserved phenylalanine or tryptophan, pointing to a likely read error. For the CDR3, the DNA is TGCAGTGCTAGAGATCAAGGGGGAGGAGAGACCCAGTACCTC. This translates into CSARDQGGGETQYL. The rearrangement links TRBV20-1 to TRBJ2-5; TRBD1 or TRBD2 may be the D gene (6 bases each). Trimming left V 0 bases short and J 4 bases short, with 12 bases between. Germline V lookup: CDR1 DFQATT, CDR2 SNEGSKA (reference sequence). The CDR3 length is 14 residues.

This clonotype came up many times. This chain uses TRBV24-1 with TRBJ2-7; D is unresolved. Trimming removed 0 bases from V and 5 bases from J, with 7 bases in between. The CDR3 extends over 13 amino acids. Per germline, CDR1 KGHDR and CDR2 SFDVKD. The CDR3 nucleotides are TGTGCCACCAGTGATTTGTGGTCAGACGAGCAGTACTTC. It yields the protein CATSDLWSDEQYF.

This chain links TRBV7-3 with TRBJ2-5, with D unclear. The V end lost 8 bases, the J end lost 4 bases, and 11 bases lay between the germline ends. Per germline, CDR1 SGHTA and CDR2 FQGTGA. The CDR3 has 12 residues. The CDR3 nucleotides are TGTGCCAGCTCACCAGTTCCAGAGACCCAGTACTTC. Residues: CASSPVPETQYF.

This clonotype was found a few times. The V call is TRBV25-1, the J call TRBJ1-1, with D hard to call. CDR1 MGHDK and CDR2 SYGVNS come from the germline V gene. V was shortened by 5 bases and J by 1 base, with 11 bases between the two germline ends. The CDR3 sequence is 14 residues long. The CDR3 here is CASSYSTSNTEAFF. The CDR3 nucleotides read TGTGCCAGCAGTTACTCTACCTCGAACACTGAAGCTTTCTTT.

The gene calls are TRBV10-3 and TRBJ1-4; 7 nucleotides line up with TRBD1. The CDR3 totals 15 residues. Germline CDR1 ENHRY, CDR2 SYGVKD. With 10 bases clipped from V and 5 bases from J, the junction kept 13 bases outside the gene matches. CDR3 sequence: CASSPGTAVNEKLFF. The DNA of the CDR3 is TGTGCCAGCAGCCCCGGGACAGCCGTAAATGAAAAACTGTTTTTT.

V is TRBV10-3 and J is TRBJ2-2; 13 bases agree with TRBD2. V shed 0 bases and J 9 bases; nucleotides not matched to a gene: 7. Germline CDR1 reads ENHRY; CDR2 reads SYGVKD. The length of the CDR3 is 17 residues. CDR3 coding DNA: TGTGCCATCAGTGAGTCCTTAGGACTAGCGGGAGTCAGGGAGCTGTTTTTT. Translating gives CAISESLGLAGVRELFF.

CDR3 region: CASSPMRNEQYF. The CDR3 DNA is TGTGCCAGCAGTCCGATGAGGAATGAGCAGTACTTC. The rearrangement uses TRBV12-3 or TRBV12-4 and TRBJ2-7; D not certain. Trimming stripped 5 bases from V and 7 bases from J, with 12 bases between. The CDR3 totals 12 residues.

In its sample, this clonotype was seen a few times. The chain recombines TRBV7-2 with TRBJ2-7; no definite D call. The CDR3 length is 14 residues. Trimming pared 5 bases from V and 3 bases from J, leaving 14 bases between. Germline lookup yields CDR1 SGHTA and CDR2 FQGNSA. The CDR3 protein is CASSPRTFGYEQYF. CDR3 in DNA: TGTGCCAGCAGCCCGCGGACCTTCGGCTACGAGCAGTACTTC.

Ten or more counts support this clonotype. The gene calls are TRBV24-1 and TRBJ1-4; TRBD1 might be the D (5 bases). The CDR3 runs 13 residues. Germline CDR1 and CDR2: KGHDR and SFDVKD. V was shortened by 0 bases and J by 8 bases, with 6 bases between the two germline ends. The CDR3 DNA reads as TGTGCCACCAGTGATTTGCGGGGGGAAAAACTGTTTTTT. Translation gives CATSDLRGEKLFF.

This clonotype was detected only a few times. This chain uses TRBV20-1 with TRBJ2-5, with D maybe TRBD2 (6 bases). From germline, CDR1 is DFQATT and CDR2 SNEGSKA (reference sequence). The CDR3 is 14 amino acids. Trimming left V 6 bases short and J 5 bases short, with 19 bases between. The CDR3 region is CSAPSPEGRETQYF. The DNA for the CDR3 is TGCAGTGCACCGTCCCCGGAGGGCCGGGAGACCCAGTACTTC.

A note on this clonotype: As the CDR3 is not closed by the conserved phenylalanine or tryptophan, this likely results from a read error. Because the CDR3's place on the DNA is in doubt, the DNA is left out and the CDR3 is given as listed by TCRdb. The chain is built from TRBV10-3 and TRBJ1-3. CDR1 ENHRY and CDR2 SYGVKD come from the germline V gene. The CDR3 is 8 amino acids long, termini counted. CDR3: CAISESTR.